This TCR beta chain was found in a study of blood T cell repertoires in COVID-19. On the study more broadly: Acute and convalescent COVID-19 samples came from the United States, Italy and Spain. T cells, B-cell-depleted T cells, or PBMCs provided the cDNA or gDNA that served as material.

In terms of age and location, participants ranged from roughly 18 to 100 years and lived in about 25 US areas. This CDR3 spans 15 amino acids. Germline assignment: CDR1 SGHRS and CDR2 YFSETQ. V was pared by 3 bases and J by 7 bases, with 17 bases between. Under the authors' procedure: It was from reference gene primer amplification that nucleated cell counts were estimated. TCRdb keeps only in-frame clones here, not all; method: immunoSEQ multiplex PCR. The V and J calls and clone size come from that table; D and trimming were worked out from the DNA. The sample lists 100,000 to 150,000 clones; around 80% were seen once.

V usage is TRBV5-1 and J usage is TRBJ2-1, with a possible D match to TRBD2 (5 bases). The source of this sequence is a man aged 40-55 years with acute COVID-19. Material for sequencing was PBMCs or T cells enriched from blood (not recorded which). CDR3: CASSSSLGTANEQFF. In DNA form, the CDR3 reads TGCGCCAGCAGCTCTTCACTAGGAACCGCGAATGAGCAGTTCTTC.